This entry lists 30 T cell receptor beta chains sequenced from one sample in a study of cytomegalovirus exposure and HLA in healthy donors. Only in-frame clones appear in the TCRdb table, and some are missing; sequencing was by immunoSEQ multiplex PCR. The sample has approximately 71,000 clones, over 80% seen once. The sample consisted of PBMCs. The receptors were gathered from a man younger than 35 in good health and CMV-seronegative.

The rearrangement uses TRBV28 and TRBJ1-2; 7 positions agree with TRBD1. The CDR3 spans 14 residues. Germline V gene lookup returns CDR1 MDHEN and CDR2 SYDVKM. Trimming took 2 bases from V and 5 from J; bases not matched to a gene: 5. The DNA for the CDR3 is TGTGCCAGCAGTTTAAGGGGGCGAGGATATGGCTACACCTTC. Translation: CASSLRGRGYGYTF.

The chain has TRBV11-2 and TRBJ2-7; 7 nucleotides align to TRBD2. The length of the CDR3 is 15 residues. The V segment lost 1 base and the J segment 0 bases; nucleotides outside the gene matches: 3. Per germline, CDR1 SGHAT and CDR2 FQNNGV. The CDR3 nucleotides read TGTGCCAGCAGCTTAGCTAGCGGTAACTCCTACGAGCAGTACTTC. Protein: CASSLASGNSYEQYF. Complete variable domain (other parts from reference TRBV11-2 and TRBJ2-7): EAGVAQSPRYKIIEKRQSVAFWCNPISGHATLYWYQQILGQGPKLLIQFQNNGVVDDSQLPKDRFSAERLKGVDSTLKIQPAKLEDSAVYLCASSLASGNSYEQYFGPGTRLTVT.

As for this clone: Relative to the germline gene, one junction end is altered; a read error may explain this. Other DNA sequences within the sample encode an identical CDR3. The chain carries TRBV6-6 and TRBJ1-1; 7 bases are shared with TRBD1. The CDR3 extends over 12 amino acids. The germline gives CDR1 MNHNY, CDR2 SVGAGI (reference sequence). The CDR3 nucleotides are TGTGCTAGCAGTTCACAGGGGCCTGAAGCTTTCTTT. The encoded protein is CASSSQGPEAFF.

The chain carries TRBV10-3 and TRBJ2-6, with a possible D match to TRBD1 (5 bases). The CDR3 has 15 amino acids. Germline CDR1 is ENHRY and CDR2 is SYGVKD. V lost 4 bases to trimming and J lost 4 bases, with 11 bases between them. CDR3 amino acids: CAISGTTAGANVLTF. The CDR3 DNA is TGTGCCATCAGTGGCACGACAGCCGGGGCCAACGTCCTGACTTTC.

Points on this clone: At one end the junction does not follow the germline gene, possibly because of a read error. The chain combines TRBV6-1 with TRBJ2-4, with D tentatively TRBD1 (6 bases). Germline V gene sequence: CDR1 MNHNS, CDR2 SASEGT. The CDR3 is made up of 14 amino acids. CDR3 nucleotide sequence: TGTGCCAGCAGTGAAGCGCCCCAGGGGTTCTCCCGGGGATTC. Translating gives CASSEAPQGFSRGF.

The chain joins TRBV6-4 to TRBJ2-1; 7 bases line up with TRBD2. Germline CDR1 and CDR2: MRHNA and SNTAGT. Trimming at V came to 4 bases and at J to 3 bases, leaving 0 bases not matched to a gene. The CDR3 sequence is 13 residues long. The CDR3 coding sequence is TGTGCCAGCAGTGGCGGGAGCTACAATGAGCAGTTCTTC. Translated, it gives CASSGGSYNEQFF.

DNA of the CDR3: TGTGCCAGCAGTTCCTCGGGTGACTCCTACGAGCAGTACTTC. Translated: CASSSSGDSYEQYF. The rearrangement joins TRBV7-2 to TRBJ2-7; D uncertain. This CDR3 is built from 14 residues. Germline assignment: CDR1 SGHTA and CDR2 FQGNSA. V dropped 6 bases and J dropped 0 bases, with 12 bases sitting between them.

The chain has TRBV7-3 and TRBJ2-1, with a possible D match to TRBD2 (5 bases). CDR3 length: 13 amino acids. Deletions cut 5 bases from V and 6 bases from J, with 11 bases between. CDR1 SGHTA and CDR2 FQGTGA come from the germline V gene. DNA of the CDR3: TGTGCCAGCAGCAGAGGACTTACCAATGAGCAGTTCTTC. This gives the protein CASSRGLTNEQFF.

CDR3 protein: CASSFESAETQYF. For the CDR3, the DNA is TGTGCCAGCAGCTTCGAGTCCGCGGAGACCCAGTACTTC. This chain connects TRBV11-1 to TRBJ2-5; no clear D. V was cut by 3 bases and J by 5 bases, with 10 bases left in between. This CDR3 has 13 amino acids. Germline values: CDR1 SGHAT, CDR2 FQDESV (reference sequence).

The V and J genes are TRBV28 and TRBJ1-2; no definite D call. The CDR3 is 13 amino acids. Trimming left V 2 bases short and J 0 bases short, with 4 bases between. Germline V gene lookup returns CDR1 MDHEN and CDR2 SYDVKM. As DNA, the CDR3 is TGTGCCAGCAGTTTAATAGCTAACTATGGCTACACCTTC. It specifies CASSLIANYGYTF.

The V call is TRBV9, the J call TRBJ2-7, with D perhaps TRBD1 (6 bases). The CDR3 totals 13 residues. V was trimmed by 1 base and J by 4 bases, leaving 9 bases between them. Germline V CDR1 and CDR2: SGDLS, YYNGEE. The CDR3 here is CASSVTGSYEQYF. The DNA for the CDR3 is TGTGCCAGCAGCGTAACAGGGTCGTACGAGCAGTACTTC. Supplemented by reference TRBV9 and TRBJ2-7, the full variable domain reads DSGVTQTPKHLITATGQRVTLRCSPRSGDLSVYWYQQSLDQGLQFLIQYYNGEERAKGNILERFSAQQFPDLHSELNLSSLELGDSALYFCASSVTGSYEQYFGPGTRLTVT.

The rearrangement uses TRBV4-1 and TRBJ1-2, with 8 bases lining up with TRBD1. Trimming removed 4 bases from V and 4 bases from J; junction bases left unmatched: 5. Germline lookup yields CDR1 MGHRA and CDR2 YSYEKL. The CDR3 extends over 14 amino acids. CDR3 sequence: CASSPRDRSYGYTF. The CDR3 DNA sequence: TGCGCCAGCAGCCCTAGGGACAGGAGCTATGGCTACACCTTC.

The chain combines TRBV7-2 with TRBJ1-1; D not resolved. The CDR3 has 14 amino acids. Per germline, CDR1 SGHTA and CDR2 FQGNSA. The V and J ends lost 0 bases and 11 bases respectively, with 16 bases between them. The CDR3, as DNA: TGTGCCAGCAGCTTAGCAGGCCCAATCTCGGGGGCTTTCTTT. It codes for CASSLAGPISGAFF. Full variable domain (outside the CDR3, taken from reference TRBV7-2 and TRBJ1-1): GAGVSQSPSNKVTEKGKDVELRCDPISGHTALYWYRQSLGQGLEFLIYFQGNSAPDKSGLPSDRFSAERTGGSVSTLTIQRTQQEDSAVYLCASSLAGPISGAFFGQGTRLTVV.

This chain joins TRBV4-2 and TRBJ2-4, with 14 bases that match TRBD2. Germline values: CDR1 LGHNA, CDR2 YNFKEQ. This CDR3 is built from 20 residues. Trimming at V came to 1 base and at J to 1 base, leaving 9 bases not matched to a gene. CDR3 amino acids: CASSQVWQGTSGSAKNIQYF. CDR3 DNA sequence: TGTGCCAGCAGCCAAGTATGGCAGGGGACTAGCGGGAGTGCCAAAAACATTCAGTACTTC.

V usage is TRBV14 and J usage is TRBJ2-7; D gene uncertain. V shed 4 bases and J shed 0 bases, with 13 bases lying between them. This CDR3 comprises 15 residues. Germline CDR1 SGHDN, CDR2 FVKESK. In DNA form, the CDR3 reads TGTGCCAGCAGCCCCCCGTTTTCCAGCTCCTACGAGCAGTACTTC. Amino acids: CASSPPFSSSYEQYF. Complete variable domain (other parts from reference TRBV14 and TRBJ2-7): EAGVTQFPSHSVIEKGQTVTLRCDPISGHDNLYWYRRVMGKEIKFLLHFVKESKQDESGMPNNRFLAERTGGTYSTLKVQPAELEDSGVYFCASSPPFSSSYEQYFGPGTRLTVT.

In nucleotides, the CDR3 is TGCGCCAGCAGCGCACAGGGAGCCCCCGATACGCAGTATTTT. It yields the protein CASSAQGAPDTQYF. The gene calls are TRBV4-3 and TRBJ2-3, with D possibly being TRBD1 (6 bases). V was clipped by 5 bases and J by 6 bases, with 15 bases between them. CDR3 length equals 14 residues. Germline values: CDR1 LGHNA, CDR2 YSLEER.

The rearrangement joins TRBV5-5 to TRBJ2-7; 8 nucleotides line up with TRBD1. From germline, CDR1 is SGHKS and CDR2 YYEKEE (reference sequence). CDR3 length: 16 residues. After removal of 1 base from V and 2 bases from J, the junction contained 8 bases not matched to a gene. The CDR3 region is CASSLSVGQGTYEQYF. CDR3 nucleotide sequence: TGTGCCAGCAGCTTGTCTGTAGGACAGGGAACCTACGAGCAGTACTTC.

This sequence joins TRBV15 and TRBJ2-1; 8 bases agree with TRBD2. The CDR3 consists of 16 residues. Germline assignment: CDR1 LNHNV and CDR2 YYDKDF (reference sequence). With V trimmed by 3 bases and J by 2 bases, 6 bases remained unmatched. The CDR3 region is CATSSGGRPTYNEQFF. CDR3 coding DNA: TGTGCCACCAGCAGCGGCGGGAGGCCGACCTACAATGAGCAGTTCTTC.

The rearrangement links TRBV7-2 to TRBJ2-3; no clear D gene. This CDR3 has 16 amino acids. Germline CDR1 SGHTA, CDR2 FQGNSA. V was trimmed by 1 base and J by 5 bases, leaving 16 bases between them. The CDR3 loop reads CASSLGAAPPEDTQYF. The CDR3 DNA follows: TGTGCCAGCAGCTTAGGCGCAGCGCCGCCGGAAGATACGCAGTATTTT.

The chain uses TRBV6-5 and TRBJ2-3, with D maybe TRBD1 (5 bases). CDR1 and CDR2 from the germline V gene are MNHEY and SVGAGI. The CDR3 consists of 14 residues. V was shortened by 7 bases and J by 7 bases, with 18 bases between the two germline ends. The DNA for the CDR3 is TGTGCCAGCACAGGAAGGGGTGCGGCATATACGCAGTATTTT. Amino acid sequence: CASTGRGAAYTQYF.

The chain links TRBV29-1 to TRBJ1-1; maybe TRBD1 (6 bases). Germline CDR1 is SQVTM and CDR2 is ANQGSEA. The CDR3 has 13 residues. Between the trimmed V and J ends, which lost 5 bases and 1 base, there was a span of 11 bases. The CDR3 coding sequence is TGCAGCGTTCGACAGGACCCGAACACTGAAGCTTTCTTT. Its protein is CSVRQDPNTEAFF.

V gene TRBV19 combines with J gene TRBJ1-2, with 7 bases identical to TRBD1. This CDR3 contains 16 residues. V trimming: 5 bases; J trimming: 6 bases; junction bases outside the gene matches: 15. Germline V gene sequence: CDR1 LNHDA, CDR2 SQIVND (reference sequence). For the CDR3, the DNA is TGTGCCAGTAGTTCACTCATCCAACAGGGGACGGATGGCTACACCTTC. Protein product: CASSSLIQQGTDGYTF. The whole variable domain, filled in from reference TRBV19 and TRBJ1-2, reads DGGITQSPKYLFRKEGQNVTLSCEQNLNHDAMYWYRQDPGQGLRLIYYSQIVNDFQKGDIAEGYSVSREKKESFPLTVTSAQKNPTAFYLCASSSLIQQGTDGYTFGSGTRLTVV.

The V call is TRBV13, the J call TRBJ1-5; 7 bases line up with TRBD1. CDR1 and CDR2 from the germline V gene are PRHDT and FYEKMQ (reference sequence). The CDR3 runs 13 residues. V dropped 4 bases and J dropped 6; count of bases not matched to a gene: 3. The DNA of the CDR3 is TGTGCCAGCAGCTCTCAGGGGGTTCAGCCCCAGCATTTT. This encodes CASSSQGVQPQHF.

The chain links TRBV7-6 to TRBJ2-7, with D tentatively TRBD1 (5 bases). With 5 bases removed from V and 4 bases from J, the gap between germline ends came to 18 bases. CDR1 is SGHVS and CDR2 is FNYEAQ in the germline V gene. The CDR3 contains 15 residues. The CDR3 loop is CASSDHLAGSYEQYF. The CDR3 nucleotides read TGTGCCAGCAGCGACCACCTGGCAGGGTCGTACGAGCAGTACTTC.

The chain uses TRBV7-3 and TRBJ2-3, with D perhaps TRBD1 (5 bases). The CDR3 spans 15 residues. The germline gives CDR1 SGHTA, CDR2 FQGTGA. V dropped 7 bases and J dropped 1 base, with 15 bases sitting between them. CDR3 DNA: TGTGCCAGCACTCGCGGTGGACAAGGCACAGATACGCAGTATTTT. It encodes CASTRGGQGTDTQYF.

The chain links TRBV29-1 to TRBJ2-3, with D possibly TRBD2 on 6 matching bases. This CDR3 has 16 residues. CDR1 is SQVTM and CDR2 is ANQGSEA in the germline V gene. V shed 5 bases and J shed 1 base, with 19 bases lying between them. CDR3 residues: CSVPPSAQGGTDTQYF. The DNA of the CDR3 is TGCAGCGTTCCCCCTAGCGCCCAAGGGGGCACAGATACGCAGTATTTT.

V usage is TRBV2 and J usage is TRBJ2-4; 9 nucleotides line up with TRBD1. This CDR3 is 17 amino acids long. Germline trimming cut 7 bases from V and 3 bases from J; bases unmatched to any gene: 13. Germline V gene sequence: CDR1 SNHLY, CDR2 FYNNEI. The CDR3 DNA reads TGTGCCAGCACGCGGGACAGGGATCCTTTGGGCAAAAACATTCAGTACTTC. Translation: CASTRDRDPLGKNIQYF.

This chain links TRBV9 with TRBJ2-7; 9 positions match TRBD2. Germline-derived CDR1 and CDR2 are SGDLS and YYNGEE. With 0 bases clipped from V and 2 bases from J, the junction kept 6 bases outside the gene matches. CDR3 length: 16 residues. The CDR3 DNA follows: TGTGCCAGCAGCGTAGACCCGACTAGCGGAACCTACGAGCAGTACTTC. Translating gives CASSVDPTSGTYEQYF.

This clone was counted between two and nine times. This chain joins TRBV7-9 and TRBJ1-1, with no clear D. Trimming removed 3 bases at V and 0 bases at J, with 5 bases between. The CDR3 spans 13 residues. The germline V gene has CDR1 SEHNR and CDR2 FQNEAQ (reference sequence). The CDR3 reads CASSFRMNTEAFF. The CDR3 bases are TGTGCCAGCAGCTTTCGTATGAACACTGAAGCTTTCTTT.

In this sample, this clone turned up a few times. The chain has TRBV28 and TRBJ1-2; 7 bases line up with TRBD1. The CDR3 contains 15 residues. The ends lost 7 bases at V and 4 bases at J; junction bases unmatched: 12. In germline, CDR1 is MDHEN, CDR2 SYDVKM. This CDR3 is CASNNQQGRSYGYTF. Written as DNA, the CDR3 is TGTGCCAGCAACAACCAACAGGGGCGAAGCTATGGCTACACCTTC.